This T cell receptor beta chain is drawn from a study of cytomegalovirus exposure and HLA in healthy donors. The CDR3 runs to 15 residues. CDR1 is SGHTA and CDR2 is FQGNSA in the germline V gene. V shed 5 bases, J shed 0 bases, and the junction held 5 bases outside the gene matches. 13 Jbeta primers and 60 Vbeta primers were used for the PCR. Some clones are missing from TCRdb's copy, which holds only in-frame ones; the method was immunoSEQ multiplex PCR. The sample lists 200,000 to 250,000 clones, about 83% occurring once. Sequencing was performed on PBMCs. The V call is TRBV7-2, the J call TRBJ2-3; 7 nucleotides match TRBD2. The TCR originated in a girl aged 5-17 years in good health and CMV-seronegative. In DNA form, the CDR3 reads TGTGCCAGCAGCCCAGCGGGGACTAGCACAGATACGCAGTATTTT. This translates into CASSPAGTSTDTQYF.